The T cell receptor (beta chain) under discussion was sequenced for a study of T cell responses to AZD1222 COVID-19 vaccine. With regard to this clone: Its antigen is currently unknown.

Germline loops: CDR1 LNHDA, CDR2 SQIVND (reference sequence). Losses at the gene ends were 2 bases for V and 8 bases for J; bases not matched to a gene: 11. The CDR3 runs 15 residues. Study conclusions and caveats: Sampled repertoires all dated from after the peak T cell response. Vaccination with two AZD1222 doses was followed by a rise in Spike-specific TCR breadth and depth. There were vaccine-associated CD4 TCRs across spike, dominant at 160-218 and 743-854.

The assay was immunoSEQ multiplex PCR, and TCRdb's table has in-frame clones only and misses some. The sample holds 150,000 to 200,000 clones, approximately 94% seen once. J is TRBJ1-2 and V is TRBV19; 7 bases line up with TRBD1. The source was peripheral blood, collected 28 days after the second dose of the MenACWY control vaccine. This sequence was found in an adult who received the MenACWY meningococcal vaccine as a control. CDR3 nucleotides: TGTGCCAGTAGTATACCCGGGGGGCAGGGGGACGGCTACACCTTC. Encoded protein: CASSIPGGQGDGYTF. The full variable domain, rest sourced from reference TRBV19 and TRBJ1-2, is DGGITQSPKYLFRKEGQNVTLSCEQNLNHDAMYWYRQDPGQGLRLIYYSQIVNDFQKGDIAEGYSVSREKKESFPLTVTSAQKNPTAFYLCASSIPGGQGDGYTFGSGTRLTVV.